Following are 31 T cell receptor beta chains from one sample sequenced in a study of human T cells and chemical hapten exposure. Specified time point: patch test 3, about 24 weeks after DPC sensitization. The treatment: therapeutic diphenylcyclopropenone sensitization with weekly scalp DPC. TCRdb itself ran the RACE reads through MiXCR, one entry per CDR3 protein. The table includes 120,000 or so distinct CDR3 sequences, about 11% detected once. Sequenced material: whole blood, taken in connection with sensitization to the hapten diphenylcyclopropenone (DPC). Every receptor here comes from a woman in her 50s with alopecia areata. Some clones in this sample may be carry-over from other donors' samples.

The chain links TRBV12-3 or TRBV12-4 to TRBJ2-4; D is perhaps TRBD2 (6 bases). The V end lost 5 bases, the J end lost 4 bases, and 18 bases lay between the germline ends. The length of the CDR3 is 16 residues. The DNA of the CDR3 is TGTGCCAGCAGTCATGTTGTGACGGGAGTGAAAAACATTCAGTACTTC. Its translation: CASSHVVTGVKNIQYF.

This clonotype was seen more than once but under ten times. The chain links TRBV28 to TRBJ1-2; D is unresolved. The CDR3 length is 14 residues. Germline values: CDR1 MDHEN, CDR2 SYDVKM. V was pared by 7 bases and J by 2 bases, with 14 bases between. CDR3 DNA sequence: TGTGCCAGCAAGGTCGCGGACGCGAACTATGGCTACACCTTC. Its protein product is CASKVADANYGYTF.

The V gene is TRBV5-4, the J gene TRBJ2-3, with a tentative D call TRBD1 (5 bases). The V and J ends lost 4 bases and 3 bases respectively, with 12 bases between them. This CDR3 has 14 residues. Germline-derived CDR1 and CDR2 are SGHNT and YYREEE (reference sequence). The CDR3 is CASSEDNPTDTQYF. CDR3 sequence (DNA): TGTGCCAGCAGCGAGGACAATCCGACAGATACGCAGTATTTT.

This clonotype was picked up a small number of times. The genes are TRBV10-3 and TRBJ2-5; D gene ambiguous. V dropped 7 bases and J dropped 1 base, with 13 bases sitting between them. Germline CDR1 and CDR2: ENHRY and SYGVKD. This CDR3 region has 14 residues. CDR3 sequence reads: CAIKEARAQETQYF. The DNA of the CDR3 is TGTGCCATCAAAGAGGCTAGAGCCCAAGAGACCCAGTACTTC.

The rearrangement uses TRBV9 and TRBJ1-1, with D uncertain. The V gene lost 7 bases and the J gene lost 3 bases, with 16 bases spanning the gap. This CDR3 is built from 14 residues. The germline V gene has CDR1 SGDLS and CDR2 YYNGEE. Here the CDR3 DNA reads TGTGCCAGCTCTCCGACTACCGCTTACACTGAAGCTTTCTTT. Translated: CASSPTTAYTEAFF.

This clonotype was counted ten times or more. The rearrangement links TRBV4-1 to TRBJ1-2; D gene ambiguous. Germline values: CDR1 MGHRA, CDR2 YSYEKL. V was cut by 0 bases and J by 4 bases, with 6 bases left in between. The CDR3 runs to 13 residues. CDR3 residues: CASSQDPFYGYTF. CDR3 coding DNA: TGCGCCAGCAGCCAAGATCCGTTCTATGGCTACACCTTC.

The rearrangement links TRBV10-3 to TRBJ2-7, with 7 bases lining up with TRBD2. CDR1 ENHRY and CDR2 SYGVKD come from the germline V gene. The CDR3 consists of 17 residues. V was pared by 2 bases and J by 0 bases, with 10 bases of the junction left unmatched. The CDR3 loop is CAISEAGRGSSSYEQYF. In DNA form, the CDR3 reads TGTGCCATCAGTGAGGCAGGGAGGGGTTCTAGCTCCTACGAGCAGTACTTC.

This CDR3 is CASSLKIGTGADEQFF. The CDR3 DNA reads TGCGCCAGCAGCTTGAAAATTGGGACGGGGGCGGATGAGCAGTTCTTC. The chain carries TRBV5-1 and TRBJ2-1; possibly TRBD1 or TRBD2 for D (6 bases each). The CDR3 loop spans 16 amino acids. Germline-derived CDR1 and CDR2 are SGHRS and YFSETQ. Trimming stripped 1 base from V and 8 bases from J, with 19 bases between.

The chain links TRBV20-1 to TRBJ2-2, with D perhaps TRBD1 (5 bases). Per the germline V gene, CDR1 is DFQATT and CDR2 is SNEGSKA (reference sequence). The CDR3 is made up of 14 amino acids. Trimming left V 1 base short and J 3 bases short, with 9 bases between. For the CDR3, the DNA is TGCAGTGCTAGAGGTTTAGGGGACACCGGGGAGCTGTTTTTT. Translated: CSARGLGDTGELFF.

This chain links TRBV7-3 with TRBJ2-3; D might be TRBD1 or TRBD2, each matching 5 bases. Per the germline V gene, CDR1 is SGHTA and CDR2 is FQGTGA. The V and J ends lost 2 bases and 6 bases respectively, with 15 bases between them. There are 15 residues in the CDR3. The chain's CDR3 is CASSLEGPPADTQYF. The DNA for the CDR3 is TGTGCCAGCAGCTTAGAGGGGCCCCCGGCGGATACGCAGTATTTT.

This chain links TRBV28 with TRBJ1-6; possible D gene TRBD1, 5 bases. V lost 10 bases to trimming and J lost 6 bases, with 10 bases between them. The CDR3 extends over 12 amino acids. CDR1 and CDR2 (germline): MDHEN, SYDVKM. CDR3 sequence: CANSGTNSPLHF. DNA of the CDR3: TGTGCCAATTCAGGGACTAATTCACCCCTCCACTTT.

Ten or more counts support this clonotype. V is TRBV6-2 or TRBV6-3 and J is TRBJ2-1; unclear D gene. CDR3 length equals 12 residues. The V and J ends lost 9 bases and 0 bases respectively, with 6 bases between them. Germline CDR1 is MNHEY and CDR2 is SVGEGT. The CDR3 loop reads CASLSSYNEQFF. CDR3 coding DNA: TGTGCCAGTCTGAGCTCCTACAATGAGCAGTTCTTC.

This clonotype was observed a few times. The chain combines TRBV6-5 with TRBJ2-2; no definite D call. V gave up 0 bases and J gave up 7 bases, with 6 bases separating them. The CDR3 extends over 13 amino acids. The germline V gene encodes CDR1 MNHEY and CDR2 SVGAGI. The CDR3 sequence is CASSYSYDGELFF. CDR3 nucleotides: TGTGCCAGCAGTTACTCGTATGACGGGGAGCTGTTTTTT.

At least ten counts were recorded for this clonotype. This chain uses TRBV10-2 with TRBJ2-5; D unclear. Trimming took off 2 bases at V and 4 bases at J, with 11 bases between the two ends. Germline V gives CDR1 WSHSY, CDR2 SAAADI. This CDR3 comprises 14 residues. CDR3 sequence: CASSEISIGETQYF. The CDR3 coding sequence is TGCGCCAGCAGTGAGATCTCAATCGGAGAGACCCAGTACTTC.

The chain carries TRBV10-3 and TRBJ2-3; weak D call: TRBD2 (6 bases). CDR3 size: 17 residues. Trimming took off 0 bases at V and 0 bases at J, with 13 bases between the two ends. Per germline, CDR1 ENHRY and CDR2 SYGVKD. The CDR3 sequence is CAISESLADSSTDTQYF. The CDR3 region has the DNA TGTGCCATCAGTGAGTCGTTAGCGGATAGTAGCACAGATACGCAGTATTTT.

A few counts support this clonotype. The J gene is TRBJ2-7, the V gene TRBV20-1; D is perhaps TRBD2 (5 bases). Trimming removed 6 bases from V and 8 bases from J, with 14 bases in between. The CDR3 runs 11 residues. Per the germline V gene, CDR1 is DFQATT and CDR2 is SNEGSKA (reference sequence). CDR3 in DNA: TGCAGTGCCTCCGAGGGCGCAAAGCAGTACTTC. Encoded protein: CSASEGAKQYF.

The gene calls are TRBV7-9 and TRBJ1-5; 11 bases agree with TRBD1. With V trimmed by 5 bases and J by 5 bases, 5 bases remained unmatched. The CDR3 is 15 amino acids. Germline lookup yields CDR1 SEHNR and CDR2 FQNEAQ (reference sequence). Written as DNA, the CDR3 is TGTGCCAGCAGCCCGGACAGGGGGCCCTATCAGCCCCAGCATTTT. Its protein product is CASSPDRGPYQPQHF.

This sequence joins TRBV12-3 or TRBV12-4 and TRBJ2-1; 8 nucleotides match TRBD2. J gave up 0 bases and V 7 bases, and 5 bases lay outside the gene matches. The CDR3 runs 15 residues. CDR3 in DNA: TGTGCCAGCAAGGAGCGGGGGAGCTCCTACAATGAGCAGTTCTTC. Translation gives CASKERGSSYNEQFF.

Note on this clonotype: A much larger clone sits a single nucleotide away, making a read error possible. This chain joins TRBV24-1 and TRBJ2-3; 15 bases map to TRBD2. CDR1 and CDR2 from the germline V gene are KGHDR and SFDVKD. This CDR3 comprises 17 residues. The CDR3 sequence: CVTSDPGLAGGTDTQYF. The CDR3 nucleotides read TGTGTCACCAGTGATCCGGGACTAGCGGGGGGTACAGATACGCAGTATTTT.

The chain uses TRBV7-2 and TRBJ2-1; D gene uncertain. The V gene lost 1 base and the J gene lost 8 bases, with 9 bases spanning the gap. The CDR3 sequence is 13 residues long. Germline V gene sequence: CDR1 SGHTA, CDR2 FQGNSA. Written as DNA, the CDR3 is TGTGCCAGCAGCTTAGTCCTAGTGGATGAGCAGTTCTTC. Amino acid sequence: CASSLVLVDEQFF.

This clonotype occurred a few times. The chain is built from TRBV20-1 and TRBJ1-1; the D is unclear. There are 13 residues in the CDR3. Germline V lookup: CDR1 DFQATT, CDR2 SNEGSKA (reference sequence). V lost 3 bases and J lost 0, with 8 bases in between. The CDR3 DNA follows: TGCAGTGCTAGGGGAGAGGTGAACACTGAAGCTTTCTTT. Protein sequence: CSARGEVNTEAFF.

This clonotype was recorded a few times. CDR3 nucleotides: TGTGCCAGCAGCTCAGGGGGCGCTGTTCCTAACTATGGCTACACCTTC. Its translation: CASSSGGAVPNYGYTF. V and J are TRBV7-9 and TRBJ1-2; 8 positions match TRBD1. The ends lost 4 bases at V and 0 bases at J; junction bases unmatched: 7. The CDR3 consists of 16 residues. In germline, CDR1 is SEHNR, CDR2 FQNEAQ (reference sequence).

There are many counts of this clonotype. This chain links TRBV7-8 with TRBJ1-5; 11 bases fit TRBD1. V lost 4 bases to trimming and J lost 4 bases; unmatched junction nucleotides: 3. CDR3 length: 15 amino acids. Looked up from germline, CDR1 is SGHVS and CDR2 is FQNEAQ. CDR3 loop: CASSSRDRGNQPQHF. The CDR3 region has the DNA TGTGCCAGCAGCTCCCGGGACAGGGGGAATCAGCCCCAGCATTTT.

This clonotype was observed at least ten times. The chain recombines TRBV29-1 with TRBJ2-5; 7 nucleotides agree with TRBD1. The junction had 7 bases not matched to a gene; V was cut back by 6 bases and J by 3 bases. The CDR3 loop spans 13 amino acids. Germline CDR1 is SQVTM and CDR2 is ANQGSEA. The CDR3 spells CSVDGQDEETQYF. The CDR3 nucleotides read TGCAGCGTGGATGGACAGGACGAAGAGACCCAGTACTTC.

V is TRBV29-1 and J is TRBJ2-1; 12 positions match TRBD2. The CDR3 consists of 13 residues. V trimming: 5 bases; J trimming: 5 bases; junction bases outside the gene matches: 1. CDR1 SQVTM and CDR2 ANQGSEA come from the germline V gene. The CDR3 reads CSVRTSGNNEQFF. The CDR3 DNA reads TGCAGCGTTAGGACTAGCGGGAACAATGAGCAGTTCTTC.

The chain recombines TRBV12-3 or TRBV12-4 with TRBJ2-2; 13 nucleotides match TRBD2. The V gene end was trimmed by 6 bases and the J gene end by 7 bases; junction bases not matched to a gene: 11. The CDR3 contains 17 residues. The CDR3 region has the DNA TGTGCCAGCAGATTCACTAGCGGGAGGGCCCCCGGCGGGGAGCTGTTTTTT. It is translated as CASRFTSGRAPGGELFF.

The rearrangement links TRBV7-2 to TRBJ1-4; TRBD1 might be the D (5 bases). CDR1 is SGHTA and CDR2 is FQGNSA in the germline V gene. Trimming shortened V by 0 bases and J by 3 bases, and 14 bases separated the two germline ends. This CDR3 has 17 amino acids. The CDR3 DNA is TGTGCCAGCAGCTTAGCGCCCGTGGGGCCGGCTAATGAAAAACTGTTTTTT. Translated, it gives CASSLAPVGPANEKLFF. The whole variable domain, filled in from reference TRBV7-2 and TRBJ1-4, reads GAGVSQSPSNKVTEKGKDVELRCDPISGHTALYWYRQSLGQGLEFLIYFQGNSAPDKSGLPSDRFSAERTGGSVSTLTIQRTQQEDSAVYLCASSLAPVGPANEKLFFGSGTQLSVL.

In its sample, this clonotype was seen a few times. The CDR3 DNA is TGTGCCAGCAAAATTAGCGGGGGCACAGATACGCAGTATTTT. Translation: CASKISGGTDTQYF. This chain connects TRBV6-1 to TRBJ2-3, with 8 bases lining up with TRBD2. The germline CDR1 and CDR2 sequences are MNHNS and SASEGT. V lost 7 bases and J lost 1; bases outside the gene matches: 4. The CDR3 runs 14 residues.

The chain joins TRBV20-1 to TRBJ1-6; D not resolved. In germline, CDR1 is DFQATT, CDR2 SNEGSKA (reference sequence). Trimming took off 2 bases at V and 6 bases at J, with 8 bases between the two ends. CDR3 length: 13 amino acids. CDR3 sequence reads: CSARLGVNSPLHF. In nucleotides, the CDR3 is TGCAGTGCTAGACTTGGGGTTAATTCACCCCTCCACTTT.

The chain combines TRBV5-1 with TRBJ1-2; D is uncertain. Looked up from germline, CDR1 is SGHRS and CDR2 is YFSETQ. Trimming pared 2 bases from V and 4 bases from J, leaving 9 bases between. The CDR3 contains 13 residues. The CDR3 protein is CASSLTETYGYTF. CDR3 nucleotide sequence: TGCGCCAGCAGCTTAACGGAAACCTATGGCTACACCTTC.

The chain uses TRBV20-1 and TRBJ1-6; D call uncertain. The CDR3 runs 13 residues. Germline lookup yields CDR1 DFQATT and CDR2 SNEGSKA (reference sequence). Trimming removed 3 bases at V and 10 bases at J, with 13 bases between. As DNA, the CDR3 is TGCAGTGCTAGTAAAATAGAAAAATCACCCCTCCACTTT. Its protein product is CSASKIEKSPLHF.